This record looks at one T cell receptor beta chain sequence and its context. The CDR3 extends over 15 amino acids. In germline, CDR1 is MNHEY, CDR2 SVGAGI. J lost 8 bases, V lost 2 bases, and 8 bases had no gene match. The data belong to a study of blood T cell repertoires in COVID-19. Looking at the study overall: Researchers got acute and convalescent COVID-19 samples from the United States, Italy and Spain. PBMCs, B-cell-depleted T cells, or T cells were the source of the cDNA or gDNA that made up the material.

Authors' methods: Estimation of nucleated cell counts relied on the amplification of reference gene primers. Assay used: immunoSEQ multiplex PCR; TCRdb lists only in-frame clones, some missing. V and J calls and clone size are given by that table; D and trimming were obtained from the DNA. The sample carries about 180,000 clones, approximately 85% recorded once. The chain joins TRBV6-5 to TRBJ2-1; 8 positions agree with TRBD2. The specimen was peripheral blood. The origin of this receptor is a man in his 60s with acute or convalescent COVID-19. CDR3 bases: TGTGCCAGCAGTTACAACAAGCGGGAGAGGGATGAGCAGTTCTTC. Its translation: CASSYNKRERDEQFF.